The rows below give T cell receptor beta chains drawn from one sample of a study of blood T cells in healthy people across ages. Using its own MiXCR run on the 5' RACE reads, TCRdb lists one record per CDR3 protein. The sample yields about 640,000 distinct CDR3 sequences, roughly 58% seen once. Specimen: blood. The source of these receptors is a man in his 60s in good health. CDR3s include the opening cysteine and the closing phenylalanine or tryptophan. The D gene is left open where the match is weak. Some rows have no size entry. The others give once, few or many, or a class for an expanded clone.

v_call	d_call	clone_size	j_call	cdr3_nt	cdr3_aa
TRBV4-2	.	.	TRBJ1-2	TGTGCCAGCAGCCAAGATGATTCAGGACGTGGCTACACCTTC	CASSQDDSGRGYTF
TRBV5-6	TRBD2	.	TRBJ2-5	TGCGCCAGCAGCTTCGGGGGGATTAAAGAGACCCAGTACTTC	CASSFGGIKETQYF
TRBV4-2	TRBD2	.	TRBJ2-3	TGTGCCAGCAGCCAAGACAGGGAGGGATCAGATACGCAGTATTTT	CASSQDREGSDTQYF
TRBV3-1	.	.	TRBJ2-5	TGTGCCAGCAGCCAAGATATGGCGGGGGCCCAGCGGACCCAGTACTTC	CASSQDMAGAQRTQYF
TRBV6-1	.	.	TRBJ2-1	TGTGCCAGCAATCAATTTAAGACAGGTGCCTACAATGAGCAGTTCTTC	CASNQFKTGAYNEQFF
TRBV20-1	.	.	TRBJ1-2	TGCAGTGCTACTCAGGGAATCAACTATGGCTACACCTTC	CSATQGINYGYTF
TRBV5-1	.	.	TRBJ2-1	TGCGCCAGCAGCTTGGTACCAGGGGCCTCCTACAATGAGCAGTTCTTC	CASSLVPGASYNEQFF
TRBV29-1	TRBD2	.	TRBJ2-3	TGCAGCGCCAGACTAGCGGGGCGGGCAGATACGCAGTATTTT	CSARLAGRADTQYF
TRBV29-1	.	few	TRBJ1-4	TGCAGCGCCCTACAGGGTCGGGATGAAAAACTGTTTTTT	CSALQGRDEKLFF
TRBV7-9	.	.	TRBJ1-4	TGTGCCAGCAGCTTGGACTCGAACCCCAGGGAAAAACTGTTTTTT	CASSLDSNPREKLFF
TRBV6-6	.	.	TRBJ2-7	TGTGCCAGCAGTTACGTATCCTACGAGCAGTACTTC	CASSYVSYEQYF
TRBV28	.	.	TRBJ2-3	TGTGCCAGCAGTTTATCCGGGACACTTGGAAGTACGCAGTATTTT	CASSLSGTLGSTQYF
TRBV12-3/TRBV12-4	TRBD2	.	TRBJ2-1	TGTGCCAGCAGTTTACGGCGGGGGGGTTACAATGAGCAGTTCTTC	CASSLRRGGYNEQFF
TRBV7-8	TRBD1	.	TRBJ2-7	TGTGCCAGCAGCCCTAGGGCAGGGACAGAGAGCTCCTACGAGCAGTACTTC	CASSPRAGTESSYEQYF
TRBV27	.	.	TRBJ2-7	TGTGCCAGCAGTGACAGGGCGGGGACCTACGAGCAGTACTTC	CASSDRAGTYEQYF
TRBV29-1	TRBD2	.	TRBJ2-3	TGCAGCGTTGGAGCGGGAGGGCCAGATACGCAGTATTTT	CSVGAGGPDTQYF
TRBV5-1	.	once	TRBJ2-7	TGCGCCAGCAGCTTGGGCTCAGGGTTTCGCTCCTACGAGCAGTACTTC	CASSLGSGFRSYEQYF
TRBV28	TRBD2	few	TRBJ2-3	TGTGCCAGCACCCTGGGAGGGGCGGATACGCAGTATTTT	CASTLGGADTQYF
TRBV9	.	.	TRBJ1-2	TGTGCCAGCTCACGCCCGGGTTCCACTAACTATGGCTACACCTTC	CASSRPGSTNYGYTF
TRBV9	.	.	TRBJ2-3	TGTGCCAGCAGCGTGGATTCTCACACAGATACGCAGTATTTT	CASSVDSHTDTQYF
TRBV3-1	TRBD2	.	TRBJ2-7	TGTGCCAGCAGCCAACCACGGACTAGCGGGGGGCCCATCTCCTACGAGCAGTACTTC	CASSQPRTSGGPISYEQYF
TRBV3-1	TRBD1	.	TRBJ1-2	TGTGCCAGCAGCCAAGTGCCAGGGGGGGACTATGGCTACACCTTC	CASSQVPGGDYGYTF
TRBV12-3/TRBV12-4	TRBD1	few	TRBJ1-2	TGTGCCAGCAGTATGACGGAGACAGGGGGACGTTACACCTTC	CASSMTETGGRYTF
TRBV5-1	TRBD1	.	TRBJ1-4	TGCGCCAGCAGCCCGATTCCCAGGGGGTCCGGTGAAAAACTGTTTTTT	CASSPIPRGSGEKLFF
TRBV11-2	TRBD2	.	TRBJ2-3	TGTGCCAGCAGCTTATTACTAGCGGGGTGGACAGATACGCAGTATTTT	CASSLLLAGWTDTQYF
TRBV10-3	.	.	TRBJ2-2	TGTGCCATCAGTGAGTCGCTGGGGAGAGCAGCATTGAACACCGGGGAGCTGTTTTTT	CAISESLGRAALNTGELFF
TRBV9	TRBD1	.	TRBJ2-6	TGTGCCAGCAGCTCCCGGGACAGGGGGCTGTCTGGGGCCAACGTCCTGACTTTC	CASSSRDRGLSGANVLTF
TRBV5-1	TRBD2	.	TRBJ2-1	TGCGCCAGCAGCTTGGGAGCTAGCGGGGCCCCCTCCTACAATGAGCAGTTCTTC	CASSLGASGAPSYNEQFF